The T cell receptor beta chain described here comes from a study of brain metastases from non-small cell lung cancer. The study, taken as a whole, reports: Compared with their matched primary tumors, about 62% of brain metastases showed expanded T-cell clones.

Profiling relied on immunoSEQ multiplex PCR, and the TCRdb table lists in-frame clones only, not all of them. The table lists almost 2,500 clones, about four fifths of them singletons. The CDR3 spans 15 residues. Trimming took 0 bases from V and 4 from J, leaving 15 bases between them. Looked up from germline, CDR1 is SQVTM and CDR2 is ANQGSEA. A word on this clone: The target antigen is unknown.

The rearrangement joins TRBV29-1 to TRBJ1-2; D unresolved. Sequenced: primary lung tumor tissue. The sequence was collected from a donor aged 40 or over with non-small cell lung cancer. CDR3 in DNA: TGCAGCGTTGAAGATCGCAAAGGGTTCGGCTATGGCTACACCTTC. Protein: CSVEDRKGFGYGYTF.